What follows are 18 T cell receptor beta chains derived from one specimen sequenced in a study of control samples from healthy donors and cancer patients. Profiled with immunoSEQ multiplex PCR; TCRdb holds only in-frame clones, not every one. This table holds around 96,000 clones, 85% to 95% found once. Source material: blood. All receptors come from a man aged 18 to 35 in good health.

J is TRBJ2-7 and V is TRBV27; no clear D. The V gene lost 5 bases and the J gene lost 1 base, with 9 bases spanning the gap. The CDR3 extends over 13 amino acids. Per the germline V gene, CDR1 is MNHEY and CDR2 is SMNVEV (reference sequence). CDR3 DNA: TGTGCCAGCAGTGCCCGGCAATCCTACGAGCAGTACTTC. Translation gives CASSARQSYEQYF.

The chain uses TRBV11-1 and TRBJ1-2, with D tentatively TRBD1 (5 bases). The CDR3 is 15 residues long. V was cut by 1 base and J by 2 bases, with 11 bases left in between. Germline V gives CDR1 SGHAT, CDR2 FQDESV (reference sequence). The CDR3 sequence: CASSLGGIQNYGYTF. As DNA, the CDR3 is TGTGCCAGCAGCTTAGGGGGGATCCAGAACTATGGCTACACCTTC.

V and J are TRBV2 and TRBJ2-5, with TRBD1 matching 7 bases. In germline, CDR1 is SNHLY, CDR2 FYNNEI. V lost 6 bases, J lost 1 base, and 11 bases stayed unmatched. The CDR3 length is 16 residues. CDR3 nucleotide sequence: TGTGCCAGCAGGGTCACCGCCGGGACAGCCCAAGAGACCCAGTACTTC. Translating it yields CASRVTAGTAQETQYF.

The V and J genes are TRBV12-3 or TRBV12-4 and TRBJ2-7; TRBD1 might be the D (6 bases). V was pared by 7 bases and J by 6 bases, with 13 bases between. This CDR3 comprises 12 residues. The CDR3 DNA sequence: TGTGCCAGCACCTTAACAGGGTCCGAGCAGTACTTC. Translated: CASTLTGSEQYF.

This chain's CDR3 is CASSGSTDTQYF. CDR3 nucleotide sequence: TGTGCCAGTAGCGGGAGCACAGATACGCAGTATTTT. J is TRBJ2-3 and V is TRBV19; no clear D gene. CDR3 length equals 12 residues. The V end lost 6 bases, the J end lost 0 bases, and 4 bases lay between the germline ends. Germline values: CDR1 LNHDA, CDR2 SQIVND (reference sequence).

This clone was recorded once. The same CDR3 can be traced to other DNA sequences in this sample. The rearrangement uses TRBV5-1 and TRBJ1-1; 7 bases line up with TRBD1. The junction had 5 bases not matched to a gene; V was cut back by 2 bases and J by 1 base. The germline V gene has CDR1 SGHRS and CDR2 YFSETQ. The CDR3 covers 15 residues. The CDR3 DNA reads as TGCGCCAGCAGCTTAGCAGGGGGTTGGAACACTGAAGCTTTCTTT. It encodes CASSLAGGWNTEAFF.

The chain carries TRBV9 and TRBJ1-2; D not resolved. Germline V gives CDR1 SGDLS, CDR2 YYNGEE. This CDR3 spans 14 amino acids. V lost 5 bases to trimming and J lost 3 bases, with 14 bases between them. The CDR3 is CASSRGGRDYGYTF. DNA for the CDR3: TGTGCCAGCAGTAGAGGAGGAAGAGACTATGGCTACACCTTC.

The DNA of the CDR3 is TGTGCTAGTGCCAGCCCGGGCCCTCAGCCCCAGCATTTT. The encoded protein is CASASPGPQPQHF. The chain combines TRBV12-5 with TRBJ1-5; D gene ambiguous. The CDR3 has 13 amino acids. The germline V gene encodes CDR1 LGHNT and CDR2 FRNRAP. V was cut by 7 bases and J by 6 bases, with 13 bases left in between.

This clone occurred once. The CDR3 DNA follows: TGTGCCAGCAGCTTAGCCCCGGGCCGGGGAAACACCATATATTTT. Translating gives CASSLAPGRGNTIYF. This sequence joins TRBV7-8 and TRBJ1-3; D is undetermined. The CDR3 consists of 15 residues. The V and J ends lost 0 bases and 4 bases respectively, with 10 bases between them. Germline lookup yields CDR1 SGHVS and CDR2 FQNEAQ. Combining the CDR3 with reference TRBV7-8 and TRBJ1-3 gives the whole variable domain GAGVSQSPRYKVAKRGQDVALRCDPISGHVSLFWYQQALGQGPEFLTYFQNEAQLDKSGLPSDRFFAERPEGSVSTLKIQRTQQEDSAVYLCASSLAPGRGNTIYFGEGSWLTVV.

This clone was picked up one time. This chain connects TRBV2 to TRBJ2-1; D might be TRBD2 (6 bases). CDR1 SNHLY and CDR2 FYNNEI come from the germline V gene. The CDR3 extends over 20 amino acids. The germline V and J ends were trimmed by 6 bases and 8 bases, with 35 bases remaining between them. CDR3 bases: TGTGCCAGCAGGCCCTTGGAAGGACCCTTTAGCAGGAGGGCCTTCTATGAGCAGTTCTTC. This codes for CASRPLEGPFSRRAFYEQFF.

This CDR3 reads CASSSPVRGGYGETQYF. The CDR3 DNA is TGTGCCAGCAGTTCCCCGGTGCGGGGGGGTTACGGAGAGACCCAGTACTTC. The rearrangement links TRBV27 to TRBJ2-5, with 9 bases identical to TRBD2. The CDR3 has 17 residues. CDR1 and CDR2 (germline): MNHEY, SMNVEV (reference sequence). V lost 4 bases, J lost 4 bases, and 13 bases stayed unmatched.

This chain links TRBV7-8 with TRBJ1-3; tentatively, D is TRBD1 (6 bases). The V and J ends lost 5 bases and 0 bases respectively, with 11 bases between them. CDR3 length: 15 residues. CDR1 SGHVS and CDR2 FQNEAQ come from the germline V gene. This chain's CDR3 is CASSPGGLSGNTIYF. The DNA for the CDR3 is TGTGCCAGCAGCCCCGGGGGGCTCTCTGGAAACACCATATATTTT. Combining the CDR3 with reference TRBV7-8 and TRBJ1-3 gives the whole variable domain GAGVSQSPRYKVAKRGQDVALRCDPISGHVSLFWYQQALGQGPEFLTYFQNEAQLDKSGLPSDRFFAERPEGSVSTLKIQRTQQEDSAVYLCASSPGGLSGNTIYFGEGSWLTVV.

The J gene is TRBJ1-2, the V gene TRBV5-1; 11 bases map to TRBD1. This CDR3 spans 18 amino acids. Per the germline V gene, CDR1 is SGHRS and CDR2 is YFSETQ. The V segment lost 0 bases and the J segment 5 bases; nucleotides outside the gene matches: 12. The CDR3 sequence: CASSLVPFSGTGGYGYTF. Here the CDR3 DNA reads TGCGCCAGCAGCTTGGTGCCTTTCTCCGGGACAGGGGGATATGGCTACACCTTC.

This sequence joins TRBV3-1 (or the pseudogene TRBV3-2) and TRBJ1-2; tentatively, D is TRBD1 (5 bases). The CDR3 totals 15 residues. CDR1 LGHDT and CDR2 YNNKEL come from the germline V gene (reference sequence). Deletions cut 1 base from V and 1 base from J, with 10 bases between. The CDR3 region is CASSQAAGHNYGYTF. CDR3 DNA sequence: TGTGCCAGCAGCCAAGCAGCAGGGCATAACTATGGCTACACCTTC.

The gene calls are TRBV6-5 and TRBJ1-5; possibly TRBD1 for D (5 bases). Germline V gene sequence: CDR1 MNHEY, CDR2 SVGAGI. The V gene lost 6 bases and the J gene lost 1 base, with 13 bases spanning the gap. The CDR3 has 15 amino acids. The CDR3: CASRGPLGSNQPQHF. CDR3 in DNA: TGTGCCAGCAGGGGGCCCCTAGGAAGCAATCAGCCCCAGCATTTT.

The genes are TRBV5-8 and TRBJ2-7; no firm D call. V was pared by 2 bases and J by 7 bases, with 4 bases between. The length of the CDR3 is 10 residues. The germline CDR1 and CDR2 sequences are SGHTS and YDEGEE. This chain's CDR3 is CASSLMEQYF. DNA of the CDR3: TGTGCCAGCAGCTTAATGGAGCAGTACTTC.

This sequence joins TRBV9 and TRBJ1-2; no definite D call. V gave up 0 bases and J gave up 5 bases, with 11 bases separating them. The length of the CDR3 is 14 residues. CDR1 SGDLS and CDR2 YYNGEE come from the germline V gene. The CDR3 loop reads CASSVDPGGYGYTF. CDR3 nucleotides: TGTGCCAGCAGCGTAGACCCAGGCGGTTATGGCTACACCTTC.

This rearrangement joins TRBV5-1 to TRBJ1-4; D might be TRBD1 (6 bases). Germline CDR1 SGHRS, CDR2 YFSETQ. V gave up 6 bases and J gave up 5 bases, with 14 bases separating them. The CDR3 sequence is 14 residues long. The CDR3 protein is CASTIGGGNEKLFF. CDR3 nucleotide sequence: TGCGCCAGCACCATTGGAGGGGGGAATGAAAAACTGTTTTTT.